The clone carrying this T cell receptor beta chain occurred a few times. Antigen unknown. The CDR3 loop spans 13 amino acids. V gave up 2 bases and J gave up 6 bases, with 9 bases separating them. Per the germline V gene, CDR1 is KGHSH and CDR2 is LQKENI. The protocol was immunoSEQ multiplex PCR, while the TCRdb copy is restricted to in-frame clones and leaves out a portion. The profile shows about 140,000 clones, approximately 84% of them singletons. The sample originates from a study of cytomegalovirus exposure and HLA in healthy donors. Study findings and constraints: The classifier, whose performance was assessed in both the original and validation cohorts, reportedly diagnosed cytomegalovirus status with high specificity and sensitivity. A few chains tied to CMV proved CMV antigen-specific in vitro. The study found most TCR sequences rare, yet found some public TCRs in many donors.

This chain joins TRBV18 and TRBJ2-3; weak D call: TRBD2 (6 bases). This receptor was taken from a woman aged 25-40 years in good health and CMV-seronegative. Sequences were obtained from PBMCs. The DNA of the CDR3 is TGTGCCAGCTCACCAAGAGCGGGTGATACGCAGTATTTT. As protein: CASSPRAGDTQYF.